Below, 5 T cell receptor beta chains from the same sample are listed, as sequenced in a study of blood T cell repertoires in COVID-19. Assay used: immunoSEQ multiplex PCR; TCRdb lists only in-frame clones, some missing. Here the sample spans approximately 200,000 clones, 88% being singletons. Sample: peripheral blood. These receptors came from a man in his sixties or seventies with acute or convalescent COVID-19.

The V gene is TRBV18, the J gene TRBJ1-5; D remains ambiguous. CDR1 KGHSH and CDR2 LQKENI come from the germline V gene. The CDR3 has 14 residues. With 3 bases removed from V and 6 bases from J, the gap between germline ends came to 12 bases. CDR3 sequence reads: CASSPRGEGQPQHF. In nucleotides, the CDR3 is TGTGCCAGCTCACCCCGCGGGGAAGGTCAGCCCCAGCATTTT.

The J gene is TRBJ2-7, the V gene TRBV19; 7 bases line up with TRBD2. This CDR3 is built from 14 residues. J gave up 6 bases and V 3 bases, and 8 bases lay outside the gene matches. The germline gives CDR1 LNHDA, CDR2 SQIVND (reference sequence). The CDR3 DNA follows: TGTGCCAGTAGTATCGGCGGGAGTAGGGTCGAGCAGTACTTC. This codes for CASSIGGSRVEQYF.

J is TRBJ2-5 and V is TRBV16, with a possible D match to TRBD2 (5 bases). Germline V CDR1 and CDR2: KGHSY, FQNENV. The CDR3 runs 15 residues. V was cut by 5 bases and J by 3 bases, with 16 bases left in between. CDR3 sequence (DNA): TGTGCCAGCAGCAGCACTCACCAACTAGAAGAGACCCAGTACTTC. This gives the protein CASSSTHQLEETQYF.

The V call is TRBV18, the J call TRBJ1-5; TRBD1 matches 7 bases. The ends lost 6 bases at V and 5 bases at J; junction bases unmatched: 4. CDR3 size: 13 residues. The germline gives CDR1 KGHSH, CDR2 LQKENI. The CDR3 sequence: CASSADRDQPQHF. In DNA form, the CDR3 reads TGTGCCAGCTCTGCCGACAGGGATCAGCCCCAGCATTTT.

The rearrangement uses TRBV11-3 and TRBJ2-7, with TRBD1 matching 8 bases. CDR1 is SGHNT, CDR2 YENEEA, per germline. The CDR3 is made up of 13 amino acids. V was clipped by 1 base and J by 9 bases; unmatched bases: 5. The CDR3 DNA sequence: TGTGCCAGCAGCTTAGGTCGACAGGGGCGGCAGTACTTC. It yields the protein CASSLGRQGRQYF.